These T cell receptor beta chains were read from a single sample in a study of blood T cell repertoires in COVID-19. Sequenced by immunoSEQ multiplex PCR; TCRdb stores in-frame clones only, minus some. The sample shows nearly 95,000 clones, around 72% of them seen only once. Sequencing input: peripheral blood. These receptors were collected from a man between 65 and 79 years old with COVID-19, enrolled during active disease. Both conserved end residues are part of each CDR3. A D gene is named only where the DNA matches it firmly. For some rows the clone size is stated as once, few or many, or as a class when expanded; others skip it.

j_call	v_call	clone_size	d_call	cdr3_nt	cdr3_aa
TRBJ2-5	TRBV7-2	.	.	TGTGCCAGCAGCTTAGGGCCCTTCGGGGAGACCCAGTACTTC	CASSLGPFGETQYF
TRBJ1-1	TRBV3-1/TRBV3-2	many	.	TGTGCCAGCGGGTGGTTCGGGAGTCGGAACACTGAAGCTTTCTTT	CASGWFGSRNTEAFF
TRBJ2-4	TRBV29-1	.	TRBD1	TGCAGCGTTAAACAGGGGGCAGGGGGAAACATTCAGTACTTC	CSVKQGAGGNIQYF
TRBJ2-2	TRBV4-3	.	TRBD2	TGCGCCAGCAGCCAAGGGACGGCGGGAGTATTGACCGGGGAGCTGTTTTTT	CASSQGTAGVLTGELFF
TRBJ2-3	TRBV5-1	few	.	TGCGCCAGCAGCTTGGGACAGAGCACAGATACGCAGTATTTT	CASSLGQSTDTQYF
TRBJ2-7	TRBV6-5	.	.	TGTGCCAGCAGCTCCCTAGCACCCTACGAGCAGTACTTC	CASSSLAPYEQYF
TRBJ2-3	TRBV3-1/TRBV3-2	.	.	TGTGCCAGCAGCCAAGACCCTTTGCCTAGCGCCGGCACAGATACGCAGTATTTT	CASSQDPLPSAGTDTQYF
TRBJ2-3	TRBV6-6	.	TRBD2	TGTGCCAGCACCCTAGCGGGGCACACAGATACGCAGTATTTT	CASTLAGHTDTQYF
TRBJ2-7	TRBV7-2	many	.	TGTGCCAGCAGCTTGGCCAGCGGGTATTACTACGAGCAGTACTTC	CASSLASGYYYEQYF
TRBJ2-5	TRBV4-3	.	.	TGCGCCAGCAGCCAAGATCGTCTAGCGCAGTACTTC	CASSQDRLAQYF
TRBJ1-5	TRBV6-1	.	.	TGTGCCAGCAGTGACCTCGGACAGATTAGCAATCAGCCCCAGCATTTT	CASSDLGQISNQPQHF
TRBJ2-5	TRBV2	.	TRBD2	TGTGCCAGCAAGGGGCTAGCGGGACAAGAGACCCAGTACTTC	CASKGLAGQETQYF
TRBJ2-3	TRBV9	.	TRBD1	TGTGCCAGCAGCGACTCAGGGGGTCCAGATACGCAGTATTTT	CASSDSGGPDTQYF
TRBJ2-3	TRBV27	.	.	TGTGCCAGCAGTTTAAAAGGGGTGGATACGCAGTATTTT	CASSLKGVDTQYF
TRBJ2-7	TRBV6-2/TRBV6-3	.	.	TGTGCCAGCAGCCCACAGGGCTACGAGCAGTACTTC	CASSPQGYEQYF
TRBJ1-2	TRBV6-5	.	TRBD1	TGTGCCAGCAGCTATACAGGGACAGCGCTTTTGGGCTACACCTTC	CASSYTGTALLGYTF
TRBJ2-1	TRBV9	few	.	TGTGCCAGCAGCGTAGCTTGGAGTGGCAATGAGCAGTTCTTC	CASSVAWSGNEQFF
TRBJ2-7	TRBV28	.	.	TGTGCCAGCCGGCGGGGCTCCTACGAGCAGTACTTC	CASRRGSYEQYF
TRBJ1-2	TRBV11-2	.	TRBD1	TGTGCCAGCAGCACCCAGGGGGCGGGAAAGACTAATGGCTACACCTTC	CASSTQGAGKTNGYTF
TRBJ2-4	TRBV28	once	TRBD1	TGTGCCAGCAGCCTGGACAGGGGAGACATTCAGTACTTC	CASSLDRGDIQYF
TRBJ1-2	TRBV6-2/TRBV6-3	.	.	TGTGCCAGCAGTTACACAAGGTCAGGGCGGCGGAACTATGGCTACACCTTC	CASSYTRSGRRNYGYTF
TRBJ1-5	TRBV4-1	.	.	TGCGCCAGCAGCCTGCTACCGACCGGGAATCAGCCCCAGCATTTT	CASSLLPTGNQPQHF
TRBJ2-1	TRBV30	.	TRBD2	TGTGCCTGGAGTGCGACTAGCGGGTTCAATGAGCAGTTCTTC	CAWSATSGFNEQFF
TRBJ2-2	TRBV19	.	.	TGTGCCAGTAGTCCCCCTTTTGTCCCCGGGGAGCTGTTTTTT	CASSPPFVPGELFF
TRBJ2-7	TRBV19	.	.	TGTGCCAGTAAAGTCGGCTACGAGCAGTACTTC	CASKVGYEQYF
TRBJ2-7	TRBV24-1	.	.	TGTGCCACCAGTGCCGCCACAGGTTTCCACGAGCAGTACTTC	CATSAATGFHEQYF
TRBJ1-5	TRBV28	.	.	TGTGCCAGCACCCTAGCCGGGGGAGCTAATAGCAATCAGCCCCAGCATTTT	CASTLAGGANSNQPQHF
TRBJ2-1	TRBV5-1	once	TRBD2	TGCGCCAGCAGCCCCTCCGGGACTAGCGGGAGGGCCAGCTCCTACAATGAGCAGTTCTTC	CASSPSGTSGRASSYNEQFF
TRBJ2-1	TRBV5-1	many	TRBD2	TGCGCCAGCAGCTTGGTTGCGGGAGGCGATGAGCAGTTCTTC	CASSLVAGGDEQFF
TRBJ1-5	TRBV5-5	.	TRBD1	TGTGCCAGCAGCCAGGGACAGGGGAATCAGCCCCAGCATTTT	CASSQGQGNQPQHF
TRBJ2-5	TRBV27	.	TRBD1	TGTGCCAGCAGTTTACAGGGGGCGCCTCTAGAGACCCAGTACTTC	CASSLQGAPLETQYF
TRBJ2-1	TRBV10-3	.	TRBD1	TGTGCCATCAGGGGACAGGGTAAGACATCCTACAATGAGCAGTTCTTC	CAIRGQGKTSYNEQFF
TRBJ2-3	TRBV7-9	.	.	TGTGCCAGCAGTTCAGGGGCCACGATAGGTACGCAGTATTTT	CASSSGATIGTQYF
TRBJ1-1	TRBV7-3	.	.	TGTGCCAGCAGCTTACTTGCGGCGAACACTGAAGCTTTCTTT	CASSLLAANTEAFF
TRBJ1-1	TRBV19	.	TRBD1	TGTGCCAGTAGGGACAGGCGAGGCACTGAAGCTTTCTTT	CASRDRRGTEAFF